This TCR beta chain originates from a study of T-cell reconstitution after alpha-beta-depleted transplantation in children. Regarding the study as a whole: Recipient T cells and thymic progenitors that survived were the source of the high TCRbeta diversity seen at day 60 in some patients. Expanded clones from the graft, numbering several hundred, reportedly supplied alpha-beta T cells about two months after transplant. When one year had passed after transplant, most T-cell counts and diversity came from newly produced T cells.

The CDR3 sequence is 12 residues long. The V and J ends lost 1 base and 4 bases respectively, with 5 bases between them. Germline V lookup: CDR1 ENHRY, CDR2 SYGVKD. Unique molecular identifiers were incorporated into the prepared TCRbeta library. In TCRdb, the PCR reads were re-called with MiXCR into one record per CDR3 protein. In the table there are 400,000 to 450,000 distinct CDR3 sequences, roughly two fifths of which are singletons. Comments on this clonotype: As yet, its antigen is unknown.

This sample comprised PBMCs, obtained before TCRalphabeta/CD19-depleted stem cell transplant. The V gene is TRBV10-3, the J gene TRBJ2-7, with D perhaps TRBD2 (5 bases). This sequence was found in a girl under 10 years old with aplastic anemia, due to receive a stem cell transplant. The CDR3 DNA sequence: TGTGCCATCAGTGAGTGGGAGTACGAGCAGTACTTC. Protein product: CAISEWEYEQYF.